This T cell receptor (beta chain) appears in the sequencing data of a study of blood T cell repertoires in COVID-19. The assay was immunoSEQ multiplex PCR, and TCRdb's table has in-frame clones only and misses some. Of hundreds of thousands of clones in the sample, roughly 90% were seen once. Trimming shortened V by 3 bases and J by 3 bases, and 12 bases separated the two germline ends. The germline V gene encodes CDR1 KGHSY and CDR2 FQNENV. The CDR3 sequence is 15 residues long. This receptor was obtained from a man in his sixties who had recovered from COVID-19. V usage is TRBV16 and J usage is TRBJ1-5; D perhaps matches TRBD1 (5 bases). The specimen sequenced was PBMCs or T cells enriched from blood (not recorded which). The DNA for the CDR3 is TGTGCCAGCAGCCAGCTGACAGCGTCCAATCAGCCCCAGCATTTT. The encoded protein is CASSQLTASNQPQHF.